Below, 22 T cell receptor beta chains from the same sample are listed, as sequenced in a study of blood T cells in healthy people across ages. Then a second PCR, running roughly 7 to 12 cycles, was carried out with a sample-barcoded 5' primer and a J-beta primer mix. TCRdb re-called the 5' RACE reads with MiXCR, one entry per CDR3 protein. The data contain roughly 1 million distinct CDR3 sequences, approximately 25% of them seen just once; the ten biggest clones take up approximately 0.79%. These records were also assigned to another study, of T cells of mothers and their children.

Sequencing used blood. Every receptor here comes from a girl aged 2-10 years in good health.

The rearrangement joins TRBV6-2 or TRBV6-3 to TRBJ2-1, with 11 bases lining up with TRBD1. Germline CDR1 and CDR2: MNHEY and SVGEGT. There are 15 residues in the CDR3. The junction had 10 bases not matched to a gene; V was cut back by 10 bases and J by 5 bases. CDR3 sequence: CATNRPGQGDNEQFF. CDR3 nucleotides: TGTGCCACCAATCGACCGGGACAGGGGGACAATGAGCAGTTCTTC.

This clonotype was seen more than once but under ten times. This chain connects TRBV7-2 to TRBJ2-1, with 7 bases that match TRBD1. The end of the DNA aligns better with TRBJ2-7, so the J call may be wrong. The germline gives CDR1 SGHTA, CDR2 FQGNSA. The CDR3 has 14 amino acids. The CDR3 nucleotides are TGTGCCAGCAGCCCGACAGGGTGGGCCTACGAGCAGTACTTC. Translated: CASSPTGWAYEQYF.

This clonotype was observed a handful of times. The chain links TRBV29-1 to TRBJ2-4; D gene uncertain. The V end was cut by 7 bases, the J end by 0 bases, with 7 bases between. The CDR3 is 12 amino acids. The germline V gene has CDR1 SQVTM and CDR2 ANQGSEA. The CDR3 DNA reads as TGCAGCGCCCTGATAGCCAAAAACATTCAGTACTTC. Protein product: CSALIAKNIQYF.

This clonotype has just one count. The chain couples TRBV20-1 to TRBJ2-5; 7 bases line up with TRBD2. This CDR3 has 16 residues. J was trimmed by 6 bases and V by 0 bases; bases with no gene match: 13. CDR1 is DFQATT and CDR2 is SNEGSKA in the germline V gene (reference sequence). CDR3 protein: CSARDREGLPPKTQYF. CDR3 coding DNA: TGCAGTGCTAGAGATAGGGAGGGCCTACCCCCAAAGACCCAGTACTTC.

This clonotype has a handful of counts. The chain recombines TRBV11-1 with TRBJ2-1; TRBD1 matches at 8 bases. Germline V gene data show CDR1 as SGHAT and CDR2 as FQDESV (reference sequence). CDR3 length: 16 amino acids. V shed 4 bases and J 3 bases; nucleotides not matched to a gene: 8. CDR3 bases: TGTGCCAGCAGCTCCCTACGGACAGGGAGCTACAATGAGCAGTTCTTC. Translating gives CASSSLRTGSYNEQFF.

A few counts support this clonotype. This chain links TRBV6-5 with TRBJ2-1; D unresolved. The DNA end is more similar to TRBJ2-7, so the J call may be wrong. Germline values: CDR1 MNHEY, CDR2 SVGAGI. The CDR3 has 13 amino acids. CDR3 bases: TGTGCCAGCAGTTACCCGACGGCCGACGAGCAGTACTTC. It yields the protein CASSYPTADEQYF.

The J gene is TRBJ2-3, the V gene TRBV7-8, with 14 nucleotides matching TRBD2. CDR1 and CDR2 from the germline V gene are SGHVS and FQNEAQ. The CDR3 loop spans 15 amino acids. V shed 3 bases, J shed 7 bases, and the junction held 3 bases outside the gene matches. CDR3 protein: CASSFGLAGGNTQYF. The DNA for the CDR3 is TGTGCCAGCAGCTTCGGACTAGCGGGAGGAAATACGCAGTATTTT.

V usage is TRBV27 and J usage is TRBJ2-5; possibly TRBD1 or TRBD2 for D (6 bases each). Germline V gene lookup returns CDR1 MNHEY and CDR2 SMNVEV (reference sequence). This CDR3 is 14 amino acids long. Deletions cut 3 bases from V and 7 bases from J, with 15 bases between. CDR3 nucleotides: TGTGCCAGCAGTTTTGTGGGGGGCGCCGGGACCCAGTACTTC. Protein product: CASSFVGGAGTQYF.

This clonotype has just a few counts. The V and J genes are TRBV4-1 and TRBJ2-7; 10 nucleotides match TRBD1. Germline CDR1 is MGHRA and CDR2 is YSYEKL. V trimming: 1 base; J trimming: 5 bases; junction bases outside the gene matches: 11. This CDR3 is 17 amino acids long. This CDR3 reads CASSQVGEGQGFNEQYF. CDR3 in DNA: TGCGCCAGCAGCCAAGTGGGAGAGGGACAGGGGTTCAACGAGCAGTACTTC.

This clonotype appeared a few times. This sequence joins TRBV5-5 and TRBJ2-1, with a weak D call TRBD2 (7 bases). The CDR3 is 15 amino acids. Germline CDR1 and CDR2: SGHKS and YYEKEE (reference sequence). Trimming left V 5 bases short and J 4 bases short, with 16 bases between. The CDR3 DNA follows: TGTGCCAGCAGTTCGGGGGCTAGCGGTTACAATGAGCAGTTCTTC. Translation gives CASSSGASGYNEQFF.

A few counts support this clonotype. The V call is TRBV2, the J call TRBJ2-5; 10 nucleotides line up with TRBD2. TRBJ2-1 matches the DNA end more closely, so the J call is doubtful. CDR3 length: 16 residues. Germline lookup yields CDR1 SNHLY and CDR2 FYNNEI. DNA for the CDR3: TGTGCCAGCTGCTGCTGGACTAGCGGAAGCGTGAATGAGCAGTTCTTC. Translated, it gives CASCCWTSGSVNEQFF.

The chain couples TRBV20-1 to TRBJ1-1, with a possible D match to TRBD1 (6 bases). The CDR3 totals 13 residues. Germline loops: CDR1 DFQATT, CDR2 SNEGSKA (reference sequence). V lost 5 bases to trimming and J lost 2 bases, with 12 bases between them. CDR3: CSAVGALNTEAFF. Written as DNA, the CDR3 is TGCAGTGCTGTGGGGGCTCTTAACACTGAAGCTTTCTTT.

The chain recombines TRBV12-3 or TRBV12-4 with TRBJ2-7; TRBD1 aligns across 9 bases. Trimming at V came to 6 bases and at J to 3 bases, leaving 9 bases not matched to a gene. This CDR3 has 15 amino acids. CDR3 coding DNA: TGTGCCAGCAGGGGGGCGACAGGGGGACACTACGAGCAGTACTTC. Translating gives CASRGATGGHYEQYF.

The rearrangement uses TRBV24-1 and TRBJ2-2; TRBD1 is a possible D gene (6 bases). V gave up 3 bases and J gave up 1 base, with 11 bases separating them. The CDR3 has 16 amino acids. Germline CDR1 reads KGHDR; CDR2 reads SFDVKD. The CDR3 coding sequence is TGTGCCACCAGTGATCCCAGGGGAGAGAACACCGGGGAGCTGTTTTTT. Encoded protein: CATSDPRGENTGELFF.

This clonotype was seen a few times. In DNA form, the CDR3 reads TGCGCCAGCAGCCAAGAACCCCCTTACACTGAAGCTTTCTTT. As protein: CASSQEPPYTEAFF. This chain uses TRBV4-1 with TRBJ1-1, with D hard to call. Germline values: CDR1 MGHRA, CDR2 YSYEKL. Trimming cost V 0 bases and J 3 bases, with 8 bases left between them. This CDR3 has 14 residues.

CDR3 coding DNA: TGCGCCAGCAGCCAAGGCAGGGACGCCTACAATGAGCAGTTCTTC. It translates to CASSQGRDAYNEQFF. The chain couples TRBV4-1 to TRBJ2-1; the D gene could be TRBD1 or TRBD2 (5 bases each). Germline CDR1 and CDR2: MGHRA and YSYEKL. V was cut by 1 base and J by 2 bases, with 9 bases left in between. The CDR3 covers 15 residues.

The chain couples TRBV4-1 to TRBJ1-5, with a tentative D call TRBD1 (6 bases). CDR3 length: 15 amino acids. The germline V gene encodes CDR1 MGHRA and CDR2 YSYEKL. V was pared by 3 bases and J by 6 bases, with 15 bases between. CDR3 in DNA: TGCGCCAGCAGCCAGGACTCAGGGGCTGCTCAGCCCCAGCATTTT. It is translated as CASSQDSGAAQPQHF.

V usage is TRBV7-3 and J usage is TRBJ2-1; D is perhaps TRBD1 or TRBD2 (5 bases each). Germline CDR1 SGHTA, CDR2 FQGTGA. With 4 bases removed from V and 7 bases from J, the gap between germline ends came to 23 bases. This CDR3 comprises 17 residues. The CDR3 coding sequence is TGTGCCAGCAGCTCAAGGGGAAGCCCCCCGGGGCGGAATGAGCAGTTCTTC. Its protein is CASSSRGSPPGRNEQFF. Combining the CDR3 with reference TRBV7-3 and TRBJ2-1 gives the whole variable domain GAGVSQTPSNKVTEKGKYVELRCDPISGHTALYWYRQSLGQGPEFLIYFQGTGAADDSGLPNDRFFAVRPEGSVSTLKIQRTERGDSAVYLCASSSRGSPPGRNEQFFGPGTRLTVL.

This clonotype was counted a few times. V usage is TRBV4-2 and J usage is TRBJ1-3, with D possibly being TRBD1 (6 bases). The germline gives CDR1 LGHNA, CDR2 YNFKEQ. There are 14 residues in the CDR3. V was clipped by 8 bases and J by 3 bases, with 14 bases between them. DNA of the CDR3: TGTGCCAGCGTTGACAGGAGTCTTGGAAACACCATATATTTT. Protein sequence: CASVDRSLGNTIYF.

The chain couples TRBV20-1 to TRBJ2-1; D gene ambiguous. V was shortened by 3 bases and J by 2 bases, with 20 bases between the two germline ends. This CDR3 spans 17 amino acids. From germline, CDR1 is DFQATT and CDR2 SNEGSKA (reference sequence). The CDR3 loop is CSARLGPPYPPYNEQFF. DNA for the CDR3: TGCAGTGCTAGGCTAGGACCTCCCTACCCTCCCTACAATGAGCAGTTCTTC.

This chain uses TRBV5-1 with TRBJ1-4; the match to TRBD1 covers 7 bases. This CDR3 is built from 13 residues. Per the germline V gene, CDR1 is SGHRS and CDR2 is YFSETQ. V lost 4 bases and J lost 15; bases outside the gene matches: 12. CDR3 in amino acids: CASSRTGTEKVFF. For the CDR3, the DNA is TGCGCCAGCAGCAGAACCGGGACAGAAAAGGTGTTTTTT.

The V call is TRBV28, the J call TRBJ1-4, with a possible D match to TRBD1 (5 bases). V was cut by 11 bases and J by 7 bases, with 14 bases left in between. Germline assignment: CDR1 MDHEN and CDR2 SYDVKM. The CDR3 sequence is 12 residues long. The CDR3 DNA reads TGTGCCGGGGCGCGAGGGTTTGAAAAACTGTTTTTT. This encodes CAGARGFEKLFF.